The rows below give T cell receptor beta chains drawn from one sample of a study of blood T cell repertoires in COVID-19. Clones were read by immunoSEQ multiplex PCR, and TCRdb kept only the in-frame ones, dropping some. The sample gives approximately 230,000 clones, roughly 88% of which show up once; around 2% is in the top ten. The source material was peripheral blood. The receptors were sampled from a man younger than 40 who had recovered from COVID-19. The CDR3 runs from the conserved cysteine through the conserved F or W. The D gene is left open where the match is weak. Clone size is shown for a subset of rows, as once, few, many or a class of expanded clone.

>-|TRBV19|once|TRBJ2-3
CASSISGGYPDTQYF
TGTGCCAGTAGTATAAGTGGGGGGTACCCAGATACGCAGTATTTT
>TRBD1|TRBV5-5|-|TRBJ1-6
CASSLAAGQGARSPLHF
TGTGCCAGCAGCTTGGCCGCTGGACAGGGGGCAAGGTCACCCCTCCACTTT
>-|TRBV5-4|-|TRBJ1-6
CASSFAQTVPLHF
TGTGCCAGCAGCTTCGCCCAGACAGTACCCCTCCACTTT
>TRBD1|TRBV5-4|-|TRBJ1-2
CASSSIQGAYGYTF
TGTGCCAGCAGCTCGATCCAGGGGGCCTATGGCTACACCTTC
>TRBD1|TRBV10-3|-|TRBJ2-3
CATRGTGGTDTQYF
TGTGCCACCCGAGGGACAGGGGGGACAGATACGCAGTATTTT
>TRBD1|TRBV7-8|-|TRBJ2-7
CASKQGGGYEQYF
TGTGCCAGTAAACAGGGGGGTGGCTACGAGCAGTACTTC
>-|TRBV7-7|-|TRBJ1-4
CASSLGGGPGEKLFF
TGTGCCAGCAGCTTAGGGGGAGGGCCGGGAGAAAAACTGTTTTTT
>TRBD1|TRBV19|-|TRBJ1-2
CASSMVQGDYGYTF
TGTGCCAGTAGTATGGTACAGGGGGACTATGGCTACACCTTC
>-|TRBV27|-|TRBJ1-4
CASSHPRAEGGEKLFF
TGTGCCAGCAGCCACCCTCGGGCAGAAGGGGGTGAAAAACTGTTTTTT
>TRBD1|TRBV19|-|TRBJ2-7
CASEDRVHEQYF
TGTGCCAGCGAGGACAGGGTACACGAGCAGTACTTC
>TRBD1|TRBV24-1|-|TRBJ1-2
CATSLDRGDYTF
TGTGCCACCAGTTTGGACAGGGGAGACTACACCTTC
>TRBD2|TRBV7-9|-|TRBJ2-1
CASSPIGLAADEQFF
TGTGCCAGCAGCCCGATCGGACTAGCGGCGGATGAGCAGTTCTTC
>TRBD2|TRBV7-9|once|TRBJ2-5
CASSPTGGGAGLKETQYF
TGTGCCAGCAGCCCCACGGGCGGGGGGGCCGGCTTAAAAGAGACCCAGTACTTC
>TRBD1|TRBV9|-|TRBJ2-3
CASSTVPGQGRDTQYF
TGTGCCAGCAGCACAGTCCCGGGACAGGGAAGAGATACGCAGTATTTT
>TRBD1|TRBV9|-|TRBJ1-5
CASSVVRRGAFNQPQHF
TGTGCCAGCAGCGTAGTGCGCAGGGGGGCTTTCAATCAGCCCCAGCATTTT
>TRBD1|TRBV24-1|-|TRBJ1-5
CATSDRGFQPQHF
TGTGCCACGTCCGACAGGGGGTTTCAGCCCCAGCATTTT
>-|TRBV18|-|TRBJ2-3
CASSPGRGGTDTQYF
TGTGCCAGCTCACCGGGGCGGGGCGGCACAGATACGCAGTATTTT
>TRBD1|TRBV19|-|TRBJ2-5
CASGTGGGETQYF
TGTGCCAGTGGCACAGGGGGCGGCGAGACCCAGTACTTC
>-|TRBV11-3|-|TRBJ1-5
CASSLDGGDSNQPQHF
TGTGCCAGCAGCTTAGATGGGGGGGATAGCAATCAGCCCCAGCATTTT
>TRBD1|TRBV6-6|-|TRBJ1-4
CASRDLTGTGEKLFF
TGTGCCAGCAGGGACTTGACAGGGACGGGTGAAAAACTGTTTTTT
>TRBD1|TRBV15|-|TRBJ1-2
CATSPQTDRGQVKHTF
TGTGCCACCAGCCCCCAAACGGACAGGGGGCAGGTTAAGCACACCTTC
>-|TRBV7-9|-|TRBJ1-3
CASSSPPGEDGNTIYF
TGTGCCAGCAGCTCGCCCCCGGGGGAGGATGGAAACACCATATATTTT
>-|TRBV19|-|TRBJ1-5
CASSIDQGIHNPQHF
TGTGCCAGTAGTATAGACCAGGGAATACATAATCCCCAGCATTTT
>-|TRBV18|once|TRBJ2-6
CASSPTGRGANVLTF
TGTGCCAGCTCACCGACAGGGAGGGGGGCCAACGTCCTGACTTTC
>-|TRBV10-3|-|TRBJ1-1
CAITGGLNTEAFF
TGTGCCATCACCGGGGGTTTGAACACTGAAGCTTTCTTT